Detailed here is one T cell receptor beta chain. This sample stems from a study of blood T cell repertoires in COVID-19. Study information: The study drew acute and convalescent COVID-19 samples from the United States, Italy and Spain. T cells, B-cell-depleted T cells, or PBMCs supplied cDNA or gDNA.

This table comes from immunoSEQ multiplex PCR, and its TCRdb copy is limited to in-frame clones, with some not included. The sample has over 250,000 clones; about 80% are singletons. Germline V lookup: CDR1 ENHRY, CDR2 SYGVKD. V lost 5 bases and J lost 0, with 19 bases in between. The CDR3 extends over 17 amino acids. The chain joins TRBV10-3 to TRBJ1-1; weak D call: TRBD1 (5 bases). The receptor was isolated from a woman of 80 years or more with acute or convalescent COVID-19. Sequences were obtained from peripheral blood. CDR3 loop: CAISSPAGEPMNTEAFF. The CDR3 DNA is TGTGCCATCAGTTCCCCCGCGGGGGAGCCAATGAACACTGAAGCTTTCTTT.